The text below deals with one TCR beta chain. The target antigen is unknown. Primers included in the PCR were 60 Vbeta and 13 Jbeta primers. Here immunoSEQ multiplex PCR was the method, and the copy in TCRdb shows in-frame clones only, minus some. The sample carries 150,000 to 200,000 clones, over 80% recorded once. The data originate from a study of cytomegalovirus exposure and HLA in healthy donors. Study results and limitations: In all likelihood, a cluster of highly shared sequence variants was a sequencing artifact.

V dropped 6 bases and J dropped 3 bases, with 29 bases sitting between them. Germline assignment: CDR1 SEHNR and CDR2 FQNEAQ (reference sequence). The CDR3 spans 19 residues. V usage is TRBV7-9 and J usage is TRBJ2-5, with D perhaps matching TRBD2 (5 bases). The receptor comes from a man aged 45-65 years in good health and CMV-seropositive. The sample consisted of PBMCs. The CDR3, as DNA: TGTGCCAGCAGTACAGATTTCCCCATGGACGGGATCAGCAAAGAGACCCAGTACTTC. Protein: CASSTDFPMDGISKETQYF.